The 27 T cell receptor beta chains listed next were all sequenced from one sample in a study of blood T cells in healthy people across ages. Together with a sample-barcoded 5' primer, a J-beta primer mix was included in a second PCR lasting roughly 6 to 12 cycles. Via MiXCR, TCRdb re-called the 5' RACE reads, giving one row per CDR3 protein. Of some 640,000 distinct CDR3 sequences listed, roughly 31% are singletons. Sequenced input: blood. The receptors were gathered from a woman older than 75 in good health.

On this clonotype itself: A single base separates this from a much larger clone, so it may be a read error. J is TRBJ1-2 and V is TRBV30; the D is unclear. Germline CDR1 is GTSNPN and CDR2 is SVGIG (reference sequence). The CDR3 totals 12 residues. With 3 bases removed from V and 2 bases from J, the gap between germline ends came to 7 bases. CDR3 protein: CAWRRGNYGYTF. CDR3 nucleotides: TGTGCCTGGAGGAGAGGGAACTATGGCTACACCTTC.

In this sample, this clonotype turned up a few times. This CDR3 is CASSVGSSYNSPLHF. CDR3 bases: TGTGCCAGCAGCGTCGGGAGCTCCTATAATTCACCCCTCCACTTT. The genes are TRBV9 and TRBJ1-6; D call uncertain. This CDR3 region has 15 residues. Germline V CDR1 and CDR2: SGDLS, YYNGEE. V dropped 2 bases and J dropped 0 bases, with 6 bases sitting between them.

The chain carries TRBV6-1 and TRBJ2-3; D may be TRBD2 (5 bases). The CDR3 runs 14 residues. In germline, CDR1 is MNHNS, CDR2 SASEGT. V was clipped by 9 bases and J by 5 bases, with 18 bases between them. CDR3 residues: CASEGLIKRDTQYF. The CDR3 DNA reads TGTGCCAGTGAGGGTCTCATAAAACGAGATACGCAGTATTTT.

This clonotype has at least ten counts. The genes are TRBV27 and TRBJ2-5; D uncertain. Germline CDR1 MNHEY, CDR2 SMNVEV (reference sequence). Trimming cost V 3 bases and J 0 bases, with 11 bases left between them. The CDR3 totals 15 residues. The chain's CDR3 is CASSFSILYQETQYF. Written as DNA, the CDR3 is TGTGCCAGCAGTTTTTCCATCCTGTACCAAGAGACCCAGTACTTC.

Notes on this clonotype: A much bigger clone sits one base away, suggesting this may be a read error. The chain carries TRBV2 and TRBJ2-5, with 8 nucleotides matching TRBD2. CDR3 size: 15 residues. Losses at the gene ends were 2 bases for V and 11 bases for J; bases not matched to a gene: 13. Germline V gives CDR1 SNHLY, CDR2 FYNNEI. Written as DNA, the CDR3 is TGTGCCAGCAGTGAAAGTCTAGCGGGCGGCTATGAGCAGTACTTC. Its translation is CASSESLAGGYEQYF.

The chain has TRBV5-1 and TRBJ2-5; D may be TRBD1 (6 bases). The CDR3 loop spans 12 amino acids. Germline CDR1 SGHRS, CDR2 YFSETQ. V lost 5 bases and J lost 11, with 16 bases in between. The chain's CDR3 is CASSEQGMEQYF. Written as DNA, the CDR3 is TGCGCCAGCAGTGAACAGGGTATGGAGCAGTACTTC. The variable domain in full, with the rest retrieved from reference TRBV5-1 and TRBJ2-5, is KAGVTQTPRYLIKTRGQQVTLSCSPISGHRSVSWYQQTPGQGLQFLFEYFSETQRNKGNFPGRFSGRQFSNSRSEMNVSTLELGDSALYLCASSEQGMEQYFGPGTRLLVL.

This clonotype has a count of ten or more. The gene calls are TRBV20-1 and TRBJ2-1; possibly TRBD1 for D (6 bases). Per germline, CDR1 DFQATT and CDR2 SNEGSKA (reference sequence). V shed 5 bases and J shed 4 bases, with 21 bases lying between them. The CDR3 length is 16 residues. The CDR3 protein is CSAPLVDRNLYNEQFF. CDR3 in DNA: TGCAGTGCTCCCCTGGTAGACAGGAACCTTTACAATGAGCAGTTCTTC.

On this clonotype: A much larger clone sits a single nucleotide away, making a read error possible. The chain is built from TRBV12-3 or TRBV12-4 and TRBJ1-2, with D possibly being TRBD1 (5 bases). The CDR3 runs 13 residues. The CDR3 bases are TGTGCCAGCAGTTTCAGGGTCCCCTATGACTACACCTTC. It yields the protein CASSFRVPYDYTF.

The chain combines TRBV7-9 with TRBJ2-3, with TRBD1 as a possible D gene (6 bases). This CDR3 is 14 amino acids long. Germline CDR1 and CDR2: SEHNR and FQNEAQ (reference sequence). V gave up 8 bases and J gave up 2 bases, with 14 bases separating them. The CDR3 bases are TGTGCCAGCGCGCTGGGACAACTCACAGATACGCAGTATTTT. Its translation: CASALGQLTDTQYF.

As concerns this clonotype: A clone one base away is much larger, so this may be a read error. The J gene is TRBJ1-1, the V gene TRBV6-2 or TRBV6-3; D uncertain. With 7 bases removed from V and 2 bases from J, the gap between germline ends came to 14 bases. Germline CDR1 reads MNHEY; CDR2 reads SVGEGT. The CDR3 sequence is 14 residues long. For the CDR3, the DNA is TGTGCCAGCACCACCCTGAACAAAAACACTGAAGCTTTCTTT. Residues: CASTTLNKNTEAFF.

This chain links TRBV27 with TRBJ1-6; D gene ambiguous. Per germline, CDR1 MNHEY and CDR2 SMNVEV (reference sequence). The CDR3 spans 13 residues. Trimming cost V 7 bases and J 7 bases, with 11 bases left between them. DNA of the CDR3: TGTGCCAGCAAATATTATAGGAATTCACCCCTCCACTTT. Translating it yields CASKYYRNSPLHF.

To note about this clonotype: It is likely a read error, because the conserved phenylalanine at the end of the CDR3 is missing. The V call is TRBV6-6, the J call TRBJ2-5, with D unresolved. Trimming removed 2 bases at V and 11 bases at J, with 9 bases between. Germline V gene data show CDR1 as MNHNY and CDR2 as SVGAGI (reference sequence). The CDR3 runs 11 residues. CDR3 sequence (DNA): TGTGCCAGCAGTTACAGGGATGAGCAGTACTGC. Protein sequence: CASSYRDEQYC.

This clonotype was picked up one time. The chain joins TRBV4-3 to TRBJ2-1; weak D call: TRBD2 (6 bases). Germline V gene lookup returns CDR1 LGHNA and CDR2 YSLEER. This CDR3 is 15 amino acids long. V lost 4 bases and J 4 bases, leaving 14 bases between the germline ends. The CDR3 bases are TGCGCCAGCAGCCGGGACTCCGCCTCATACAATGAGCAGTTCTTC. This translates into CASSRDSASYNEQFF.

This clonotype was seen at least ten times. CDR3 amino acids: CASSPDLNPHEQYF. In DNA form, the CDR3 reads TGTGCCAGCAGCCCGGACCTCAACCCCCACGAGCAGTACTTC. The chain recombines TRBV7-9 with TRBJ2-7; D is undetermined. V shed 5 bases and J shed 5 bases, with 16 bases lying between them. Germline V CDR1 and CDR2: SEHNR, FQNEAQ (reference sequence). The CDR3 totals 14 residues.

In its sample, this clonotype was seen many times. J is TRBJ2-1 and V is TRBV7-2; 8 bases are shared with TRBD1. J was trimmed by 7 bases and V by 4 bases; bases with no gene match: 9. Per germline, CDR1 SGHTA and CDR2 FQGNSA. CDR3 length: 15 amino acids. CDR3 in amino acids: CASSSRTGRRNEQFF. CDR3 sequence (DNA): TGTGCCAGCAGCTCCCGGACAGGGCGTAGGAATGAGCAGTTCTTC.

This clonotype appeared many times. The gene calls are TRBV7-2 and TRBJ2-4; D may be TRBD1 (5 bases). Deletions cut 0 bases from V and 0 bases from J, with 6 bases between. Germline V lookup: CDR1 SGHTA, CDR2 FQGNSA. The CDR3 sequence is 15 residues long. This chain's CDR3 is CASSLATVAKNIQYF. CDR3 nucleotide sequence: TGTGCCAGCAGCTTAGCGACAGTAGCCAAAAACATTCAGTACTTC.

This clonotype was detected ten times or more. The V call is TRBV5-1, the J call TRBJ2-1; TRBD1 aligns across 8 bases. The CDR3 totals 15 residues. Per germline, CDR1 SGHRS and CDR2 YFSETQ. V was pared by 0 bases and J by 9 bases, with 8 bases of the junction left unmatched. Written as DNA, the CDR3 is TGCGCCAGCAGCTTGGAGCCAGGGGGCTCGGTTGAGCAGTTCTTC. Translated, it gives CASSLEPGGSVEQFF. Complete variable domain (other parts from reference TRBV5-1 and TRBJ2-1): KAGVTQTPRYLIKTRGQQVTLSCSPISGHRSVSWYQQTPGQGLQFLFEYFSETQRNKGNFPGRFSGRQFSNSRSEMNVSTLELGDSALYLCASSLEPGGSVEQFFGPGTRLTVL.

This clonotype was found a few times. The rearrangement joins TRBV5-1 to TRBJ1-5; D is undetermined. Germline CDR1 is SGHRS and CDR2 is YFSETQ. Deletions cut 1 base from V and 4 bases from J, with 12 bases between. The CDR3 covers 15 residues. The chain's CDR3 is CASSLLGAENQPQHF. The CDR3, as DNA: TGCGCCAGCAGCTTGTTGGGAGCAGAGAATCAGCCCCAGCATTTT. The full variable domain, its missing parts supplied by reference TRBV5-1 and TRBJ1-5, is KAGVTQTPRYLIKTRGQQVTLSCSPISGHRSVSWYQQTPGQGLQFLFEYFSETQRNKGNFPGRFSGRQFSNSRSEMNVSTLELGDSALYLCASSLLGAENQPQHFGDGTRLSIL.

J is TRBJ1-4 and V is TRBV10-3; D not resolved. With 11 bases removed from V and 0 bases from J, the gap between germline ends came to 10 bases. Germline loops: CDR1 ENHRY, CDR2 SYGVKD. The CDR3 loop spans 13 amino acids. In DNA, the CDR3 is TGTGCCGCACGGGCTTCAACTAATGAAAAACTGTTTTTT. This translates into CAARASTNEKLFF.

CDR3 sequence reads: CSARSIDTGAYEQYF. The CDR3 DNA sequence: TGCAGTGCTAGATCCATTGACACGGGAGCCTACGAGCAGTACTTC. The rearrangement uses TRBV20-1 and TRBJ2-7; D may be TRBD2 (6 bases). The CDR3 covers 15 residues. The V end was cut by 2 bases, the J end by 2 bases, with 16 bases between. Per the germline V gene, CDR1 is DFQATT and CDR2 is SNEGSKA (reference sequence).

There are many counts of this clonotype. The V gene is TRBV6-2 or TRBV6-3, the J gene TRBJ2-7, with TRBD2 identical over 10 bases. From germline, CDR1 is MNHEY and CDR2 SVGEGT. The CDR3 sequence is 15 residues long. The V segment lost 5 bases and the J segment 4 bases; nucleotides outside the gene matches: 8. CDR3 bases: TGTGCCAGCAGTAACGGACTAGCGGACTCGTACGAGCAGTACTTC. Protein sequence: CASSNGLADSYEQYF.

This clonotype was counted only a few times. Because the CDR3's place on the DNA is in doubt, the DNA is left out and the CDR3 is given as listed by TCRdb. J is TRBJ1-6 and V is TRBV20-1; TRBD1, the table's D call, lacks a check against the DNA. The length of the CDR3 is 14 amino acids, counting both ends. CDR1 is DFQATT and CDR2 is SNEGSKA in the germline V gene (reference sequence). This chain's CDR3 is CSAAARGNNSPLHF.

This clonotype was counted many times. The chain has TRBV7-3 and TRBJ2-1; 11 bases are a match to TRBD2. The CDR3 consists of 15 residues. From germline, CDR1 is SGHTA and CDR2 FQGTGA. V lost 1 base and J lost 5; bases outside the gene matches: 1. CDR3 amino acids: CASSLIAGGHNEQFF. As DNA, the CDR3 is TGTGCCAGCAGCTTAATAGCGGGGGGGCACAATGAGCAGTTCTTC.

A word on this clonotype: Relative to the germline gene, one junction end is altered; a read error may explain this. The chain is built from TRBV20-1 and TRBJ2-1, with D perhaps TRBD1 (6 bases). The CDR3 has 13 residues. In germline, CDR1 is DFQATT, CDR2 SNEGSKA (reference sequence). The CDR3 DNA reads as TGCAGCGCTATAACGGACAGTTCCTACGAGCAGTTCTTC. Protein product: CSAITDSSYEQFF.

A remark on this clonotype: At one end, the junction sequence differs from germline, possibly due to a read error. The chain is built from TRBV6-6 and TRBJ2-6; TRBD1 agrees at 9 bases. This CDR3 is 17 amino acids long. Germline V gene sequence: CDR1 MNHNY, CDR2 SVGAGI (reference sequence). CDR3 coding DNA: TGTGCCAGCAGCCCGGGACAGGGTAGATCTGGGGCCAACGTCCCGACTTTC. Translation: CASSPGQGRSGANVPTF.

This clonotype was seen at least ten times. V usage is TRBV28 and J usage is TRBJ2-7; D uncertain. Deletions cut 6 bases from V and 1 base from J, with 16 bases between. Looked up from germline, CDR1 is MDHEN and CDR2 is SYDVKM. The CDR3 sequence is 15 residues long. The CDR3 loop reads CASSPGGSRSYEQYF. CDR3 DNA: TGTGCCAGCAGCCCAGGCGGATCCCGATCCTACGAGCAGTACTTC.

V gene TRBV18 combines with J gene TRBJ1-5; D remains unclear. Trimming cost V 6 bases and J 7 bases, with 13 bases left between them. Germline V gives CDR1 KGHSH, CDR2 LQKENI. This CDR3 comprises 13 residues. The CDR3, as DNA: TGTGCCAGCTCCTTGACCTCCGACCAGCCCCAGCATTTT. As protein: CASSLTSDQPQHF.